Shown below are 18 T cell receptor beta chains from a single sample sequenced in a study of blood T cell repertoires in COVID-19. Profiling relied on immunoSEQ multiplex PCR, and the TCRdb table lists in-frame clones only, not all of them. The data show around 180,000 clones, roughly four fifths seen once. Input material: PBMCs or T cells enriched from blood (not recorded which). These TCRs come from a man over 45 who had recovered from COVID-19.

The J gene is TRBJ2-2, the V gene TRBV27; TRBD2 matches 11 bases. This CDR3 has 16 residues. CDR1 is MNHEY and CDR2 is SMNVEV in the germline V gene (reference sequence). After removal of 8 bases from V and 3 bases from J, the junction contained 8 bases not matched to a gene. The CDR3 DNA follows: TGTGCCAGCGGGGGGACTAGCGGCTTTTACACCGGGGAGCTGTTTTTT. Translation: CASGGTSGFYTGELFF.

In this sample, this clone turned up once. The V and J genes are TRBV7-3 and TRBJ2-2; 8 bases match TRBD1. This CDR3 is built from 14 residues. The ends lost 8 bases at V and 7 bases at J; junction bases unmatched: 9. Germline CDR1 is SGHTA and CDR2 is FQGTGA. The chain's CDR3 is CASGVGTGNGELFF. Written as DNA, the CDR3 is TGTGCCAGCGGAGTGGGGACAGGCAACGGGGAGCTGTTTTTT.

The CDR3 protein is CASSLGAGSYTF. CDR3 sequence (DNA): TGTGCCAGTAGTTTGGGGGCAGGGAGCTACACCTTC. This sequence joins TRBV19 and TRBJ1-2; TRBD1 might be the D (6 bases). The CDR3 contains 12 residues. V was clipped by 5 bases and J by 9 bases, with 13 bases between them. CDR1 and CDR2 (germline): LNHDA, SQIVND (reference sequence).

The rearrangement links TRBV28 to TRBJ2-2, with 10 bases aligning to TRBD1. After removal of 3 bases from V and 4 bases from J, the junction contained 5 bases not matched to a gene. This CDR3 has 16 amino acids. Germline V gene sequence: CDR1 MDHEN, CDR2 SYDVKM. CDR3 sequence: CASSFSRTGGTGELFF. The DNA of the CDR3 is TGTGCCAGCAGTTTTAGTAGGACAGGGGGCACCGGGGAGCTGTTTTTT.

V gene TRBV4-1 combines with J gene TRBJ1-4; D is perhaps TRBD1 (6 bases). There are 15 residues in the CDR3. V shed 3 bases and J shed 8 bases, with 16 bases lying between them. The germline V gene has CDR1 MGHRA and CDR2 YSYEKL. Here the CDR3 DNA reads TGCGCCAGCAGCCAGTATACCGGGACACCAGAAAAACTGTTTTTT. It specifies CASSQYTGTPEKLFF.

This chain connects TRBV12-3 or TRBV12-4 to TRBJ2-3, with 7 bases lining up with TRBD1. V shed 7 bases, J shed 14 bases, and the junction held 9 bases outside the gene matches. The CDR3 sequence is 11 residues long. The CDR3 is CASTRTGSRYF. Here the CDR3 DNA reads TGTGCCAGCACCCGGACAGGAAGCAGGTATTTT.

V usage is TRBV10-1 and J usage is TRBJ2-7, with 9 positions matching TRBD1. Germline V CDR1 and CDR2: WNHNN, SYGVQD (reference sequence). This CDR3 is 15 amino acids long. V dropped 0 bases and J dropped 7; count of bases not matched to a gene: 7. The CDR3 DNA sequence: TGCGCCAGCAGTGAGTCCCGGGGGACAGGGTGGGAGCAGTACTTC. This codes for CASSESRGTGWEQYF.

The gene calls are TRBV12-5 and TRBJ2-1; a possible D gene is TRBD1 (6 bases). There are 17 residues in the CDR3. Germline assignment: CDR1 LGHNT and CDR2 FRNRAP. Deletions cut 1 base from V and 1 base from J, with 14 bases between. CDR3 nucleotides: TGTGCTAGTGGTTTGGAGGTTACCAGGGGATCCTACAATGAGCAGTTCTTC. Translation: CASGLEVTRGSYNEQFF. The full variable domain, with the rest looked up from reference TRBV12-5 and TRBJ2-1, is DARVTQTPRHKVTEMGQEVTMRCQPILGHNTVFWYRQTMMQGLELLAYFRNRAPLDDSGMPKDRFSAEMPDATLATLKIQPSEPRDSAVYFCASGLEVTRGSYNEQFFGPGTRLTVL.

Here the CDR3 DNA reads TGCGCCAGCAGCCAGCCAACAGGGGGCCGGAGCAATCAGCCCCAGCATTTT. This codes for CASSQPTGGRSNQPQHF. The genes are TRBV4-1 and TRBJ1-5, with 9 bases identical to TRBD1. J gave up 1 base and V 3 bases, and 7 bases lay outside the gene matches. This CDR3 spans 17 amino acids. From germline, CDR1 is MGHRA and CDR2 YSYEKL.

This chain joins TRBV4-3 and TRBJ2-3; 8 bases agree with TRBD1. J was trimmed by 14 bases and V by 4 bases; bases with no gene match: 11. The CDR3 has 13 amino acids. Germline V gene data show CDR1 as LGHNA and CDR2 as YSLEER. The DNA for the CDR3 is TGCGCCAGCAGCCCCCTTGGCCGGGACAGGTTGTATTTT. Amino acids: CASSPLGRDRLYF.

The gene calls are TRBV5-8 and TRBJ2-7; weak D call: TRBD1 (6 bases). Germline CDR1 reads SGHTS; CDR2 reads YDEGEE. V lost 0 bases and J 3 bases, leaving 13 bases between the germline ends. This CDR3 has 15 amino acids. CDR3 loop: CASSLGGRGGYEQYF. CDR3 coding DNA: TGTGCCAGCAGCTTGGGGGGGCGCGGAGGCTACGAGCAGTACTTC.

J is TRBJ1-5 and V is TRBV5-8, with 12 bases lining up with TRBD1. Trimming removed 4 bases from V and 2 bases from J; junction bases left unmatched: 13. The CDR3 has 19 amino acids. The V gene's germline CDR1 is SGHTS and CDR2 YDEGEE. This CDR3 reads CASSGTGTGGVYGNQPQHF. CDR3 in DNA: TGTGCCAGCAGCGGCACCGGGACAGGGGGCGTTTATGGCAATCAGCCCCAGCATTTT.

The chain has TRBV15 and TRBJ2-3; no clear D. Germline lookup yields CDR1 LNHNV and CDR2 YYDKDF (reference sequence). Trimming removed 5 bases from V and 0 bases from J, with 12 bases in between. The CDR3 has 15 amino acids. CDR3 sequence: CATSVSGTSTDTQYF. The CDR3 nucleotides read TGTGCCACCAGCGTCTCAGGTACTAGCACAGATACGCAGTATTTT.

This sequence joins TRBV5-6 and TRBJ2-7; D unresolved. The CDR3 length is 12 residues. Germline CDR1 reads SGHDT; CDR2 reads YYEEEE. V was trimmed by 4 bases and J by 0 bases, leaving 5 bases between them. The CDR3: CASSLFSYEQYF. As DNA, the CDR3 is TGTGCCAGCAGCCTCTTCTCCTACGAGCAGTACTTC.

This rearrangement joins TRBV4-1 to TRBJ1-1; 9 bases line up with TRBD1. Germline values: CDR1 MGHRA, CDR2 YSYEKL. The CDR3 sequence is 15 residues long. V dropped 4 bases and J dropped 0; count of bases not matched to a gene: 3. This CDR3 reads CASSLRDRVNTEAFF. The CDR3 region has the DNA TGCGCCAGCAGCCTAAGGGACAGGGTGAACACTGAAGCTTTCTTT.

The V call is TRBV19, the J call TRBJ2-2, with D perhaps TRBD2 (5 bases). Germline CDR1 and CDR2: LNHDA and SQIVND (reference sequence). CDR3 length: 15 residues. Trimming pared 10 bases from V and 0 bases from J, leaving 15 bases between. The CDR3 spells CATSRGYANTGELFF. Here the CDR3 DNA reads TGTGCCACTTCTCGGGGTTACGCGAACACCGGGGAGCTGTTTTTT.

The chain carries TRBV7-2 and TRBJ2-1; 8 positions match TRBD1. This CDR3 contains 15 residues. With 1 base clipped from V and 2 bases from J, the junction kept 1 base outside the gene matches. Germline V CDR1 and CDR2: SGHTA, FQGNSA. CDR3 sequence (DNA): TGTGCCAGCAGCTTAGGGACAGGGACCTACAATGAGCAGTTCTTC. Protein: CASSLGTGTYNEQFF.

The chain employs TRBV28 and TRBJ2-7, with D possibly TRBD1 on 6 matching bases. The ends were cut back, 8 bases at V and 5 bases at J, with 16 bases in the middle. The V gene's germline CDR1 is MDHEN and CDR2 SYDVKM. This CDR3 has 13 amino acids. The CDR3 here is CASGLGALDEQYF. The CDR3 DNA sequence: TGTGCCAGCGGACTGGGGGCACTCGACGAGCAGTACTTC.